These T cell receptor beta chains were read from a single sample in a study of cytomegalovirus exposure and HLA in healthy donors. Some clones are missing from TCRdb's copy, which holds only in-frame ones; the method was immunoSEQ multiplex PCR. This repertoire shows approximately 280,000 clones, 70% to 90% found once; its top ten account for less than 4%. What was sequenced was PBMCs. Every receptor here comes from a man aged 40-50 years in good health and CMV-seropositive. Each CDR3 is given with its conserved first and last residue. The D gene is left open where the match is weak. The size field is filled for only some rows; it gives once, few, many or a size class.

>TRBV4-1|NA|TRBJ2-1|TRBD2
TGCGCCAGCAGCCAAGAAGAGGGCGGGAGTAGATATGAGCAGTTCTTC
CASSQEEGGSRYEQFF
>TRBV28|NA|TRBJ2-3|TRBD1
TGTGCCAGCCCCCCCGGGACAGGGGGAACCGATACGCAGTATTTT
CASPPGTGGTDTQYF
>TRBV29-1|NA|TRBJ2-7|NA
TGCAGCGTTGAAGAACGAGCCCGCGAGCAGTACTTC
CSVEERAREQYF
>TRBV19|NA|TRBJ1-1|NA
TGTGCCAGTAGTATCCAACAGGGCGGAACTGAAGCTTTCTTT
CASSIQQGGTEAFF
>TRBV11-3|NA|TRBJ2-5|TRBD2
TGTGCCAGCAGCCCCGGGGTAGCGGGTTTTGCAGAGACCCAGTACTTC
CASSPGVAGFAETQYF
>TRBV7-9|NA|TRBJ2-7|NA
TGTGCCAGCAGCCTGATGAGCGGGCCCTACGAGCAGTACTTC
CASSLMSGPYEQYF
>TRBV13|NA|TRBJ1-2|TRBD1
TGTGCCAGCAGCTTAGGCCGCGGCAGGGGGAGCTATGGCTACACCTTC
CASSLGRGRGSYGYTF
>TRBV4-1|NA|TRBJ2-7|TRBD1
TGCGCCAGCAGCCGCGGACCCGGGACAGGGGGGGAACGGCAGTACTTC
CASSRGPGTGGERQYF
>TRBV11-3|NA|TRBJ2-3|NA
TGTGCCAGCAGCCATGGAGGGGACCCAGATACGCAGTATTTT
CASSHGGDPDTQYF
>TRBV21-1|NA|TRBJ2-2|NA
TGTGCCAGCACCCAATGTGAGGGCGACACCGGGGAGCTGTTTTTT
CASTQCEGDTGELFF
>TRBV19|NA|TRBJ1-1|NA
TGTGCCAGCGGTGAGCAGGCCAGGGCTGAAGCTTTCTTT
CASGEQARAEAFF
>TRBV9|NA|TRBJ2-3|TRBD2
TGTGCCAGCAGCGCATCTAGCGGGAGGAGCACAGATACGCAGTATTTT
CASSASSGRSTDTQYF
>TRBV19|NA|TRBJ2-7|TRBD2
TGTGCCAGTTCCGGGACTAGATCCTACGAGCAGTACTTC
CASSGTRSYEQYF
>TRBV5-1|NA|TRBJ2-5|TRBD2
TGCGCCAGCCGGGGGGGGGTCGAGACCCAGTACTTC
CASRGGVETQYF
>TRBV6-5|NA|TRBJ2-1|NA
TGTGCCAGCAGTTACTCGGGCGGGGAGCAGTTCTTC
CASSYSGGEQFF
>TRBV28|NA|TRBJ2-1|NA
TGTGCCAGCAGTTTATTTAGGGACACCTACAATGAGCAGTTCTTC
CASSLFRDTYNEQFF
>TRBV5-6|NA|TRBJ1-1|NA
TGTGCCAGCAGCCCGGGACTCTTGACTGAAGCTTTCTTT
CASSPGLLTEAFF
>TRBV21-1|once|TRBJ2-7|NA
TGTGCCAGCAGCAGGTGGCTAGCCCACGAGCAGTACTTC
CASSRWLAHEQYF
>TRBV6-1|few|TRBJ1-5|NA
TGTGCCAGCAGTGAAGGACAGAATCAGCCCCAGCATTTT
CASSEGQNQPQHF
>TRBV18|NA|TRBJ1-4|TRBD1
TGTGCCAGCTCACCTCCCGACAGGGGTCTAGCTAATGAAAAACTGTTTTTT
CASSPPDRGLANEKLFF
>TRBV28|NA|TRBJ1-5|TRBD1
TGTGCCAGCAGCGGACAGGGGTTTCAGCCCCAGCATTTT
CASSGQGFQPQHF
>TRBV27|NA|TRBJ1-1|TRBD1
TGTGCCAGCAGTTTGGACAGGGCGGGCACTGAAGCTTTCTTT
CASSLDRAGTEAFF
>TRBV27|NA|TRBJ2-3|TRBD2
TGTGCCAGCAGTTTGAGGACGGGAGGATCGGCAGATACGCAGTATTTT
CASSLRTGGSADTQYF
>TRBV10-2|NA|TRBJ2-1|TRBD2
TGCGCCAGCAGTGAAGTAGCGGGAGCCTACAATGAGCAGTTCTTC
CASSEVAGAYNEQFF
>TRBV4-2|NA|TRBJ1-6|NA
TGTGCCAGCAGCCAAGGGCTGGCAGGTACTAATTCACCCCTCCACTTT
CASSQGLAGTNSPLHF
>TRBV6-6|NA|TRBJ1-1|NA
TGTGCCAGCAGTTACGGGGGGAAATACACTGAAGCTTTCTTT
CASSYGGKYTEAFF
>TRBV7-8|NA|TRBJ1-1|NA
TGTGCCAGCAGCTTACAAAGGAGCTGGAACACTGAAGCTTTCTTT
CASSLQRSWNTEAFF
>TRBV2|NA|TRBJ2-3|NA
TGTGCCAGCAGTGGAAGGGGGTCCACAGATACGCAGTATTTT
CASSGRGSTDTQYF
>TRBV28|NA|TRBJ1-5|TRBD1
TGTGCCAGCAGATCAGGGGGCACGGGACAGCCCCAGCATTTT
CASRSGGTGQPQHF
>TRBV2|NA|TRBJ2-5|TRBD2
TGTGCCAGCAGTGGCTCTAGCGGGAGGGAAGAGACCCAGTACTTC
CASSGSSGREETQYF
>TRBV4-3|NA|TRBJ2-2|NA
TGCGCCAGCAGCCAAGGCTTCGGGAGTGGGTTAAACACCGGGGAGCTGTTTTTT
CASSQGFGSGLNTGELFF
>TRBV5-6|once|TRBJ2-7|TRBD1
TGTGCCAGCAGAACCGGGACAGCCTACGAGCAGTACTTC
CASRTGTAYEQYF
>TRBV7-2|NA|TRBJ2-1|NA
TGTGCCAGCAGCAGCACTACCCCGGGGAATGAGCAGTTCTTC
CASSSTTPGNEQFF
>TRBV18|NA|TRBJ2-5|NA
TGTGCCAGCTCACCGTCTCAGGGTGCCCAAGAGACCCAGTACTTC
CASSPSQGAQETQYF
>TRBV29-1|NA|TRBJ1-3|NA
TGCAGCGTTGGGGTACCGGGGTTGGGAAACACCATATATTTT
CSVGVPGLGNTIYF
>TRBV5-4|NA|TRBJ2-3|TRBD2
TGTGCCAGCAGCCCGTTTGGCCCTAGCGGGGAAACGCAGTATTTT
CASSPFGPSGETQYF
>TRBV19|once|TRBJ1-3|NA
TGTGCCAGTAGTCCTACAGGGAGCTCTGGAAACACCATATATTTT
CASSPTGSSGNTIYF
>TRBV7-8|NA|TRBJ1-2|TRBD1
TGTGCCAGCAGCTGGAGAAAAAGGGGACAGGGAAACCCCTTCAACTATGGCTACACCTTC
CASSWRKRGQGNPFNYGYTF
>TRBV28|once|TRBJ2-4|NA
TGTGCCAGCAGTTCACCGGGTGGGGGGTTCATAGCCAAAAACATTCAGTACTTC
CASSSPGGGFIAKNIQYF
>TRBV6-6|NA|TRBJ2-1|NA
TGTGCCAGCAGTGCCCGGGGATGGTACAATGAGCAGTTCTTC
CASSARGWYNEQFF
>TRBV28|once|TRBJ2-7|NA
TGTGCCAGCAGTTCCGGGACACCAACCTACGAGCAGTACTTC
CASSSGTPTYEQYF
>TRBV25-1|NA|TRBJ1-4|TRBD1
TGTGCCAGCAGGGTGACAGGGAGCAATGAAAAACTGTTTTTT
CASRVTGSNEKLFF
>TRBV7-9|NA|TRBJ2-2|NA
TGTTCCAGCAGCAAAACAGGGTCCGCCGGGGAGCTGTTTTTT
CSSSKTGSAGELFF
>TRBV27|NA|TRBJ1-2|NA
TGTGCCAGCAGTTCAGCCGGGACAAATGGCTACACCTTC
CASSSAGTNGYTF
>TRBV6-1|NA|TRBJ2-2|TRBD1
TGTGCCAGCATAAGACAGGGTCCCGGGGAGCTGTTTTTT
CASIRQGPGELFF
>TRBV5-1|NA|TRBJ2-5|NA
TGCGCCAGCAGCCCCCGACTAGGAGAAGAGACCCAGTACTTC
CASSPRLGEETQYF
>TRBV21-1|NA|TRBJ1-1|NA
TGTGCCAGCACCGGGACAGGGGTGGGGAACACTGAAGCTTTCTTT
CASTGTGVGNTEAFF
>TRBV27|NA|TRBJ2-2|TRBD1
TGTGCCAGCAGTCCGTACAGGGGTACCGGGGAGCTGTTTTTT
CASSPYRGTGELFF
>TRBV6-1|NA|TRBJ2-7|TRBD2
TGTGCCAGCAGTGGCGGGGGGGGCGCTACCTACGAGCAGTACTTC
CASSGGGGATYEQYF
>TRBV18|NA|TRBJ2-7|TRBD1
TGTGCCAGCTCACCACCGGGACAGGGGAACTACGAGCAGTACTTC
CASSPPGQGNYEQYF
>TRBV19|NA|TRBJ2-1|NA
TGTGCCAGTAGTTTTCGGACAGATTCTAATGAGCAGTTCTTC
CASSFRTDSNEQFF
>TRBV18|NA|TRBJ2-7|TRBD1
TGTGCCAGCTCAGCCGGGACAGTAGAATACTTC
CASSAGTVEYF
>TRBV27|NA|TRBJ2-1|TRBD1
TGTGCCAGCAGCCTAGGACAGGGCGGCTCCTACAATGAGCAGTTCTTC
CASSLGQGGSYNEQFF
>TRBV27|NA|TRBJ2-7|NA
TGTGCCAGCAGTTTAGGAGGTACTGCCTACGAGCAGTACTTC
CASSLGGTAYEQYF
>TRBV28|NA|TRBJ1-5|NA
TGTGCCAGCAGTTTAGTCAGGGGAAATCAGCCCCAGCATTTT
CASSLVRGNQPQHF